This T cell receptor (beta chain) was sequenced in a study of blood T cell repertoires in COVID-19. Study details: Sources were T cells, B-cell-depleted T cells, or PBMCs; the material itself was cDNA or gDNA.

The CDR3 contains 16 residues. CDR1 is MGHRA and CDR2 is YSYEKL in the germline V gene. Trimming at V came to 1 base and at J to 2 bases, leaving 6 bases not matched to a gene. Produced via immunoSEQ multiplex PCR; TCRdb's table is partial and in-frame only. The profile shows about 130,000 clones, more than 80% of them singletons. This TCR derives from a woman aged 60 to 75 with acute or convalescent COVID-19. The material sequenced was peripheral blood. The chain is built from TRBV4-1 and TRBJ2-5, with TRBD2 matching over 8 bases. This chain's CDR3 is CASSQGGRGGQETQYF. CDR3 in DNA: TGCGCCAGCAGCCAAGGAGGTCGGGGGGGGCAAGAGACCCAGTACTTC.